A single T cell receptor beta chain is shown here with its context. Germline values: CDR1 SNHLY, CDR2 FYNNEI. The CDR3 runs to 16 residues. The J segment lost 7 bases and the V segment lost 7 bases, leaving 11 bases of the junction unmatched. This sample was taken from a study of control samples from healthy donors and cancer patients. Generated by immunoSEQ multiplex PCR, the TCRdb table keeps only in-frame clones and is missing some. The table shows some 74,000 clones, with around 93% occurring only once. This rearrangement joins TRBV2 to TRBJ1-6, with TRBD1 matching 9 bases. Sequencing used blood. The sequence was obtained from a woman in her twenties or thirties in good health. This chain's CDR3 is CASNFPGQGKNSPLHF. In DNA, the CDR3 is TGTGCCAGCAATTTCCCTGGACAGGGGAAGAATTCACCCCTCCACTTT.